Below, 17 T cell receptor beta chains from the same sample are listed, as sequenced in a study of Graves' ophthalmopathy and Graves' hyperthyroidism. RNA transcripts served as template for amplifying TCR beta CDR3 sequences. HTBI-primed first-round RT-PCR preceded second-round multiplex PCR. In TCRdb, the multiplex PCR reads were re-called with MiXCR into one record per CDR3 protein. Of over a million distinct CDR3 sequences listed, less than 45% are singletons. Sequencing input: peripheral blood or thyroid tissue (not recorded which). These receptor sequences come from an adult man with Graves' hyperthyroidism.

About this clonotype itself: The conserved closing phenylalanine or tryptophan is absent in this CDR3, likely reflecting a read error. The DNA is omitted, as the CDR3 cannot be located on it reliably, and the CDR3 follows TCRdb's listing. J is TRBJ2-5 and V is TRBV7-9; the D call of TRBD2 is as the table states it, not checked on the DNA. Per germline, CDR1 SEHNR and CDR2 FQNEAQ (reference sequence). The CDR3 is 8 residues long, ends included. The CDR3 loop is CASSLHTS.

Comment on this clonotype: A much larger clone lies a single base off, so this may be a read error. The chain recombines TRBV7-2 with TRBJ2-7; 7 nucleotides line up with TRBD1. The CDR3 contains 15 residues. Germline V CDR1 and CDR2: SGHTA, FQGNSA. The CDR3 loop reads CASSQVGGQHYGQYF. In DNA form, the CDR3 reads TGTGCCAGCAGCCAAGTAGGGGGACAGCACTACGGGCAGTACTTC.

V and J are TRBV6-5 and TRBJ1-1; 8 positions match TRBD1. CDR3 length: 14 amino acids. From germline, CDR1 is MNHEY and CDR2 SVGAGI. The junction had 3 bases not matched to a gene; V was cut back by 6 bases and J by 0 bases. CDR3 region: CASRDRAVNTEAFF. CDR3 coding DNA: TGTGCCAGCAGGGACAGGGCTGTGAACACTGAAGCTTTCTTT.

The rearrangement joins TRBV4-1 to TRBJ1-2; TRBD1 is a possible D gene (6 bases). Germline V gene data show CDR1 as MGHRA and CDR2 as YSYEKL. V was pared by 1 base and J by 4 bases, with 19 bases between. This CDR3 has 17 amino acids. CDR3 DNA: TGCGCCAGCAGCCAAGTCTTTATGACAGGCCCGCCCTATGGCTACACCTTC. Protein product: CASSQVFMTGPPYGYTF.

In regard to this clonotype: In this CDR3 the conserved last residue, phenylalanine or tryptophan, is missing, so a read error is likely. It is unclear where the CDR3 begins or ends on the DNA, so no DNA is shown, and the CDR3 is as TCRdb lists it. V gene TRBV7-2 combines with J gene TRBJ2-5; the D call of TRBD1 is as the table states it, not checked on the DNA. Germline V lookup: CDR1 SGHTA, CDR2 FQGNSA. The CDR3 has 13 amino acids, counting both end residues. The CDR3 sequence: CASSPYRDPSLTY.

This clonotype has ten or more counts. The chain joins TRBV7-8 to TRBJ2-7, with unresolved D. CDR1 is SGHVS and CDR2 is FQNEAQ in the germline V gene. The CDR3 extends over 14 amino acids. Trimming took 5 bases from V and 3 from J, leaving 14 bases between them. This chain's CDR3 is CASSQASVGYEQYF. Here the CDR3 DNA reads TGTGCCAGCAGCCAGGCGAGTGTGGGCTACGAGCAGTACTTC.

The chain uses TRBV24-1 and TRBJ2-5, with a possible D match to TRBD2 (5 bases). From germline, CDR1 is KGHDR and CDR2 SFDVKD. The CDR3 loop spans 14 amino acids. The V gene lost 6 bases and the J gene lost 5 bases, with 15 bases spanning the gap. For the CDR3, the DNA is TGTGCCACCAGTCGGGGTTCGTACAATGAGACCCAGTACTTC. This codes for CATSRGSYNETQYF.

CDR3: CASSLGAGLTQETQYF. In DNA form, the CDR3 reads TGTGCCAGCAGCCTAGGGGCCGGTCTGACGCAAGAGACCCAGTACTTC. This chain joins TRBV7-2 and TRBJ2-5; TRBD1 is a possible D gene (5 bases). The germline V gene encodes CDR1 SGHTA and CDR2 FQGNSA. Trimming pared 5 bases from V and 2 bases from J, leaving 18 bases between. CDR3 size: 16 residues.

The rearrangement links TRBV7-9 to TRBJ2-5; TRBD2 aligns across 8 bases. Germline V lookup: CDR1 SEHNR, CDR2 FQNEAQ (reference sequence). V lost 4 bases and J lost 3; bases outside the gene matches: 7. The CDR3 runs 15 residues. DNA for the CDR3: TGTGCCAGCAGCTCCTTAGCGGGATTAGAAGAGACCCAGTACTTC. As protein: CASSSLAGLEETQYF. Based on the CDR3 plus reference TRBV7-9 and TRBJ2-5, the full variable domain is DTGVSQNPRHKITKRGQNVTFRCDPISEHNRLYWYRQTLGQGPEFLTYFQNEAQLEKSRLLSDRFSAERPKGSFSTLEIQRTEQGDSAMYLCASSSLAGLEETQYFGPGTRLLVL.

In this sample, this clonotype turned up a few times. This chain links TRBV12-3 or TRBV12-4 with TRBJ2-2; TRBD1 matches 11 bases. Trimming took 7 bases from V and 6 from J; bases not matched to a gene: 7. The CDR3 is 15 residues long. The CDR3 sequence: CASTTDRGLAGELFF. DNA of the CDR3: TGTGCCAGCACCACGGACAGGGGGCTCGCCGGGGAGCTGTTTTTT.

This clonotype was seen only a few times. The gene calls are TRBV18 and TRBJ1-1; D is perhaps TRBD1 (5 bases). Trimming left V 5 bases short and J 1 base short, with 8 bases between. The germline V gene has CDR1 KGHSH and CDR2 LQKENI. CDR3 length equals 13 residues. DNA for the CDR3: TGTGCCAGCTCAAAGACAGAGAACACTGAAGCTTTCTTT. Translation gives CASSKTENTEAFF. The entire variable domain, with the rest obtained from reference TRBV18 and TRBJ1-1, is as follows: NAGVMQNPRHLVRRRGQEARLRCSPMKGHSHVYWYRQLPEEGLKFMVYLQKENIIDESGMPKERFSAEFPKEGPSILRIQQVVRGDSAAYFCASSKTENTEAFFGQGTRLTVV.

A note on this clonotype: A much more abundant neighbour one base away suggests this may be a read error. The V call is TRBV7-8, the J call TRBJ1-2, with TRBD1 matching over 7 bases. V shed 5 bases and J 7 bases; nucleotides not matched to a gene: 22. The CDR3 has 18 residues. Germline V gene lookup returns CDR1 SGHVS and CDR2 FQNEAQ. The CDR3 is CASSRLPPTGRETCGYTF. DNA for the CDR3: TGTGCCAGCAGCCGCCTCCCGCCGACAGGGAGGGAAACCTGTGGCTACACCTTC. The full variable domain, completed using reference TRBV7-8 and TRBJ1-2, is GAGVSQSPRYKVAKRGQDVALRCDPISGHVSLFWYQQALGQGPEFLTYFQNEAQLDKSGLPSDRFFAERPEGSVSTLKIQRTQQEDSAVYLCASSRLPPTGRETCGYTFGSGTRLTVV.

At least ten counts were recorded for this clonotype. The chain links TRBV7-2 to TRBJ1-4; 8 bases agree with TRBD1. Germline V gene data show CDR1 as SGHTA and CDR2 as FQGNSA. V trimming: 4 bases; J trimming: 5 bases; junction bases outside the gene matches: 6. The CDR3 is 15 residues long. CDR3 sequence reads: CASSWAGTGNEKLFF. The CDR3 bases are TGTGCCAGCAGCTGGGCCGGGACAGGCAATGAAAAACTGTTTTTT.

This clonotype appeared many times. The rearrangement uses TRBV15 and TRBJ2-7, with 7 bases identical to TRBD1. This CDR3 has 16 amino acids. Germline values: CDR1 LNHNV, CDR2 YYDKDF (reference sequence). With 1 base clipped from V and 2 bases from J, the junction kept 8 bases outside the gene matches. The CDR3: CATSRGTGTVTYEQYF. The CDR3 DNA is TGTGCCACCAGCAGAGGGACCGGGACAGTAACCTACGAGCAGTACTTC.

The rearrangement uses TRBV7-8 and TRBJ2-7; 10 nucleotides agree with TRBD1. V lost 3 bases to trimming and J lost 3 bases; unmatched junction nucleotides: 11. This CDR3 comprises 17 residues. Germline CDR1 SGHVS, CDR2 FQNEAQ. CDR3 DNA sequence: TGTGCCAGCAGCTTCCGTAGTCCCGGGACAGGGGACTACGAGCAGTACTTC. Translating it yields CASSFRSPGTGDYEQYF.

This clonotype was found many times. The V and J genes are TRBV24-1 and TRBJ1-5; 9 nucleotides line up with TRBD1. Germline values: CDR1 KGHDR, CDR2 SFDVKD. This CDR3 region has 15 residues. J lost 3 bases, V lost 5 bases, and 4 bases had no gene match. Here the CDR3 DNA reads TGTGCCACCAGTGCCGGGACAGGGTTCAATCAGCCCCAGCATTTT. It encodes CATSAGTGFNQPQHF.

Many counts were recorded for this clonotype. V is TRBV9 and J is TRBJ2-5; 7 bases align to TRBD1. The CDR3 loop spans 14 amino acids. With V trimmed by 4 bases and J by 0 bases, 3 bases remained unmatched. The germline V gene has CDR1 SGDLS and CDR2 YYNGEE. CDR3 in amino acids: CASSPTGNQETQYF. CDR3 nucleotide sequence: TGTGCCAGCAGCCCGACAGGGAACCAAGAGACCCAGTACTTC.